This T cell receptor (beta chain) was observed in a study of regulatory T cells in long-lasting Graves disease. This clonotype was detected ten times or more. To make TCR beta libraries, researchers used iRepertoire HTBI primers and Arm-PCR of CDR3 regions. A single record per CDR3 protein comes from TCRdb applying MiXCR to the multiplex PCR reads. The sample yields 550,000 to 600,000 distinct CDR3 sequences, about 15% seen once. The V end lost 1 base, the J end lost 10 bases, and 10 bases lay between the germline ends. CDR1 and CDR2 (germline): LGHDT, YNNKEL (reference sequence). CDR3 length equals 12 residues. Time point noted: newly diagnosed GD, antithyroid drugs for less than 3 months. The TCR library was made from RNA extracted from PBMCs. In addition, the sample was reused for a study of T cells in Graves' hyperthyroidism and ophthalmopathy. Turning to that study: The majority of expanded thyroid clonotypes above 0.001 also appeared in blood.

The genes are TRBV3-1 and TRBJ1-1, with D tentatively TRBD1 (5 bases). Sequenced here: peripheral blood mononuclear cells (PBMCs), sampled at new diagnosis, from a patient treated with antithyroid drugs. The sequence came from a man between 18 and 29 years old with Graves disease. CDR3 sequence: CASSQASGGAFF. The CDR3 DNA is TGTGCCAGCAGCCAAGCCTCTGGGGGAGCTTTCTTT.